The present T cell receptor (beta chain) was sequenced within a study of T cell responses to AZD1222 COVID-19 vaccine. Study-wide background: Both about-4-week and about-12-week second-dose recipients were combined.

This clone was found a few times. Its specificity is unknown. The germline V gene encodes CDR1 LNHDA and CDR2 SQIVND (reference sequence). Losses at the gene ends were 7 bases for V and 7 bases for J; bases not matched to a gene: 12. The CDR3 length is 14 residues. Generated by immunoSEQ multiplex PCR, the TCRdb table keeps only in-frame clones and is missing some. The sample includes 130,000 to 150,000 clones, about nine tenths seen only once; the top ten take around 1.7%. General study findings and limits: Donors, mostly white British, included more females; clonal diversity was possibly underestimated. At baseline, seropositivity was found in only six or seven AZD1222 recipients. Two AZD1222 administrations were followed by greater Spike-specific TCR breadth and depth.

The source of this sequence is an adult in good health. The sample here was peripheral blood, taken on day 0 of AZD1222 vaccination. J is TRBJ2-7 and V is TRBV19; 8 nucleotides agree with TRBD1. The CDR3 protein is CASNSRGQGGEQYF. DNA of the CDR3: TGTGCCAGTAACTCGAGAGGACAGGGAGGTGAGCAGTACTTC.